The present T cell receptor (beta chain) was sequenced within a study of control samples from healthy donors and cancer patients (dated by TCRdb to 2020 to 2021). About this clone itself: No cognate antigen has been identified for it. Qualities for individual bases were not recorded, and no much larger clone is one base off.

There are 17 amino acids in the CDR3, from cysteine to phenylalanine inclusive. Kept here is only the CDR3 DNA, which spans 51 bases and is read in frame from base 1. The CDR1 and CDR2 encoded by the germline V gene are SGHRS and YFSETQ. At the junction V is shortened by 4 bases and J by 5 bases, with 24 bases in between. The protocol used for the library was the immunoSEQ multiplex PCR assay. What TCRdb holds here is the immuneACCESS table cut down to in-frame rearrangements. Part of the clones is not present; checked against another copy, under half of the missing clones reflect an unresolved V gene, and the others are unexplained. Present in this sample are some 140,000 clones, around nine tenths of which were seen just once. The ten largest clones represent around 11% of the sample.

The source is a man aged 25 to 40 in good health. The receptor chain draws on TRBV5-1 and TRBJ1-1; the D region possibly corresponds to TRBD1 (6 bases align). The sequencing sample was made of blood. The DNA sequence reads TGCGCCAGCAGCCCTAATAGCGGGGGGCGATTCGGAACTGAAGCTTTCTTT. It specifies CASSPNSGGRFGTEAFF.